The T cell receptor beta chain described here comes from a study of cytomegalovirus exposure and HLA in healthy donors. Findings and caveats of the study: The study found most TCR sequences rare, yet found some public TCRs in many donors. The study recorded over 150 TCR beta chains that were cytomegalovirus-associated.

Healthy individuals who donated bone marrow served as the donors. PCR primers comprised 60 Vbeta and 13 Jbeta primers. Sequencing used immunoSEQ multiplex PCR; TCRdb keeps in-frame clones, though not all of them. Of roughly 170,000 clones listed, about 79% are singletons. Details on this clone: Its antigen is still unknown.

The germline V gene encodes CDR1 SGHRS and CDR2 YFSETQ. The CDR3 runs 15 residues. The V gene end was trimmed by 4 bases and the J gene end by 3 bases; junction bases not matched to a gene: 6. This sequence joins TRBV5-1 and TRBJ2-4, with 8 nucleotides matching TRBD1. The TCR originated in a girl aged 2 to 9 in good health and CMV-seropositive. Sequencing was done on a sample of PBMCs. The CDR3 here is CASSQQGGDKNIQYF. The CDR3, as DNA: TGCGCCAGCAGCCAACAGGGGGGTGACAAAAACATTCAGTACTTC.